This TCR beta chain was obtained from a study of blood T cell repertoires in COVID-19. Study-wide background: Spain, Italy and the United States supplied samples that represented acute and convalescent COVID-19. Nucleic acid was either cDNA or gDNA, and it came from T cells, B-cell-depleted T cells, or PBMCs.

In the original processing: Estimation of nucleated cell counts was performed using reference gene primer amplification. Generated by immunoSEQ multiplex PCR, the TCRdb table keeps only in-frame clones and is missing some. For V, J and clone size, that table is used; D and trimming come from the DNA. The repertoire holds roughly 500,000 clones, 70% to 90% seen once, with about 3% in the top ten. From germline, CDR1 is SGHTA and CDR2 FQGNSA. Trimming pared 5 bases from V and 0 bases from J, leaving 14 bases between. The length of the CDR3 is 15 residues. This chain joins TRBV7-2 and TRBJ2-7; weak D call: TRBD1 (6 bases). Sequencing was carried out using peripheral blood. The TCR sequence derives from a human donor in a cohort sampled during active COVID-19. DNA for the CDR3: TGTGCCAGCAGCCCAGTAGGGGGAATCTCCTACGAGCAGTACTTC. This codes for CASSPVGGISYEQYF.